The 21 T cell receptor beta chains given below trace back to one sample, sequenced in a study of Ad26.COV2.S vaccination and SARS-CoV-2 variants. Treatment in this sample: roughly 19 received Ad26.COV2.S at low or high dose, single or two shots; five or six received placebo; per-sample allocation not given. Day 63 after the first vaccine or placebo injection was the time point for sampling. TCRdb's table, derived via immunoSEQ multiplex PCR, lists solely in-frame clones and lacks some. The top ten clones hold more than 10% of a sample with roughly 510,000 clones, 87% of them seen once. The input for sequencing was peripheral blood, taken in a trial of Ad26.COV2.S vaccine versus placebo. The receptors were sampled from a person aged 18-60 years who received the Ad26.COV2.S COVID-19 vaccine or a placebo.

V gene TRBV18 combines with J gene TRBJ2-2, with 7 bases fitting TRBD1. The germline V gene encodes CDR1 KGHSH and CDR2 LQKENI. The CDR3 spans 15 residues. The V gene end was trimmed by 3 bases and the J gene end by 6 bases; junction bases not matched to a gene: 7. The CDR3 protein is CASSPDRVRSGELFF. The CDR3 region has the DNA TGTGCCAGCTCACCCGACAGGGTTCGTTCCGGGGAGCTGTTTTTT.

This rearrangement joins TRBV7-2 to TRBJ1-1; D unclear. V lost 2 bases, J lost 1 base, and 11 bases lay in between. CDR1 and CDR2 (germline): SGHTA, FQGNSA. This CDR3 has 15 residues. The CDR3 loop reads CASSLTDAKNTEAFF. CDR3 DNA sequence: TGTGCCAGCAGCTTAACAGACGCAAAGAACACTGAAGCTTTCTTT.

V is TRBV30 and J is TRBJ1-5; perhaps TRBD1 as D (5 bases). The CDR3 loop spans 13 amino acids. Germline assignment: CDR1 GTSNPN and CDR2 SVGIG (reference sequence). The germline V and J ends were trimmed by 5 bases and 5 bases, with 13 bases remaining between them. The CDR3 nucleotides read TGTGCCTGGGCCGGGGGATGGGATCAGCCCCAGCATTTT. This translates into CAWAGGWDQPQHF.

The CDR3 nucleotides are TGTGCCAGCAGCCAGTGGGCAGGGATAGACGGAAATGAGCAGTTCTTC. Protein sequence: CASSQWAGIDGNEQFF. The genes are TRBV7-9 and TRBJ2-1; a weak D match, TRBD1 (5 bases). The CDR3 is made up of 16 amino acids. Germline CDR1 reads SEHNR; CDR2 reads FQNEAQ (reference sequence). V lost 5 bases, J lost 7 bases, and 21 bases lay in between.

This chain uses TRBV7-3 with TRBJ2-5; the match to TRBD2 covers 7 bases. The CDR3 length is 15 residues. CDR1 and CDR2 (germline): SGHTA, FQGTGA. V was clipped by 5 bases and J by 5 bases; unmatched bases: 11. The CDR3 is CASSPGQREGETQYF. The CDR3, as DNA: TGTGCCAGCAGCCCGGGGCAGCGGGAAGGGGAGACCCAGTACTTC.

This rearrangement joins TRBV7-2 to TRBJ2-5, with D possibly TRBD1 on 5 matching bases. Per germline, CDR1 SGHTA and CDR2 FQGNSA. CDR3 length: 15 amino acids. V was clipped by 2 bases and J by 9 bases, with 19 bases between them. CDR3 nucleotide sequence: TGTGCCAGCAGCTTAACGCCAGGGATTTCCAGGGCCCAGTACTTC. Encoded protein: CASSLTPGISRAQYF.

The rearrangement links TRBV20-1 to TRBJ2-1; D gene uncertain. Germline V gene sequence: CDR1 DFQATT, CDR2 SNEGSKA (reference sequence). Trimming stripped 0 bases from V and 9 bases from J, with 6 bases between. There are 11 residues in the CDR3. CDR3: CSAREVGEQFF. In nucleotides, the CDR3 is TGCAGTGCTAGAGAAGTAGGTGAGCAGTTCTTC.

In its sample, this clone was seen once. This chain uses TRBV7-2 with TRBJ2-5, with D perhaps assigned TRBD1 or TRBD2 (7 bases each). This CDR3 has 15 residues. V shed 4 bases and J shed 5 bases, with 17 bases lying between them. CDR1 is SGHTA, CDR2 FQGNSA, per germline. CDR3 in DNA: TGTGCCAGCAGCTCCACCTGGGGGGGACAGGAGACCCAGTACTTC. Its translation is CASSSTWGGQETQYF.

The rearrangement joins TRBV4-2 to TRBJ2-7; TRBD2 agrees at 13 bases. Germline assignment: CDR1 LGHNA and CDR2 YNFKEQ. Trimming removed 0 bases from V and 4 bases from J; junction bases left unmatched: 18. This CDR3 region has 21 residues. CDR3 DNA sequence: TGTGCCAGCAGCCAAGATGTTCCCCGTAGCGAGACTAGCGGGAGGTTATACGAGCAGTACTTC. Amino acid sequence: CASSQDVPRSETSGRLYEQYF.

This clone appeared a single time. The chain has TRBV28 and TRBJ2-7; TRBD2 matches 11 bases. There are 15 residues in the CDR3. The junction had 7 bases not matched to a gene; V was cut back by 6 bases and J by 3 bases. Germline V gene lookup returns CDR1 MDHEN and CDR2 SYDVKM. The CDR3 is CASSPGLAGYYEQYF. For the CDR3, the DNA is TGTGCCAGCAGCCCAGGACTAGCGGGTTACTACGAGCAGTACTTC.

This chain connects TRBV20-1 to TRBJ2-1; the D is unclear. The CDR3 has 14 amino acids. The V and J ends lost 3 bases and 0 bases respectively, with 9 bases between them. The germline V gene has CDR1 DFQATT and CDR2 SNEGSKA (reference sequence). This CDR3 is CSASFMSSYNEQFF. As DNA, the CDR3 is TGCAGTGCTAGTTTCATGAGCTCCTACAATGAGCAGTTCTTC.

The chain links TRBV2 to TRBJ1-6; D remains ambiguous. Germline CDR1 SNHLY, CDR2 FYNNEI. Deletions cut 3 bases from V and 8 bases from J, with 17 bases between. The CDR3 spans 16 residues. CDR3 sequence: CASSETPSSRDSPLHF. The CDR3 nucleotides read TGTGCCAGCAGTGAGACCCCTTCCTCGCGGGATTCACCCCTCCACTTT. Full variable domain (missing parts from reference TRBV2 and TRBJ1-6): EPEVTQTPSHQVTQMGQEVILRCVPISNHLYFYWYRQILGQKVEFLVSFYNNEISEKSEIFDDQFSVERPDGSNFTLKIRSTKLEDSAMYFCASSETPSSRDSPLHFGNGTRLTVT.

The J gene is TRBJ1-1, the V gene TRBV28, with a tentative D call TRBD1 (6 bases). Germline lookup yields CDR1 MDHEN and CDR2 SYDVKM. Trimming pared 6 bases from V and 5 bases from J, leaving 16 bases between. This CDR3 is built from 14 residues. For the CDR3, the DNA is TGTGCCAGCAGGCAACCCGGGGGCATGACTGAAGCTTTCTTT. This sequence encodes CASRQPGGMTEAFF.

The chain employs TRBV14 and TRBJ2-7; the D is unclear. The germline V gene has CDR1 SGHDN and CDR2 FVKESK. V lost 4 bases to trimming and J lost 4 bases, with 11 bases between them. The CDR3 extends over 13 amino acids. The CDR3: CASSRQPRYEQYF. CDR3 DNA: TGTGCCAGCAGCCGCCAACCGAGATACGAGCAGTACTTC.

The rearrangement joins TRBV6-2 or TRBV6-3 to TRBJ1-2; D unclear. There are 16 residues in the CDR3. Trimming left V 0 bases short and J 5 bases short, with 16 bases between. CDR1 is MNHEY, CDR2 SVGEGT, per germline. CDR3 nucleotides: TGTGCCAGCAGTTACTCGTTGCAGACTGGCCTATATGGCTACACCTTC. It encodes CASSYSLQTGLYGYTF.

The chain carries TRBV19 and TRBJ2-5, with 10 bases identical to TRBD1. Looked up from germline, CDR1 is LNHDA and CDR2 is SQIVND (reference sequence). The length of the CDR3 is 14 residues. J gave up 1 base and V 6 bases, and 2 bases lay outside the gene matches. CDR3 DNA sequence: TGTGCCAGTAGCCGACAGGGGGCCCAAGAGACCCAGTACTTC. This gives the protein CASSRQGAQETQYF.

The CDR3 spells CTNLAGVEDNEQFF. CDR3 DNA: TGCACCAATCTAGCGGGAGTGGAAGACAATGAGCAGTTCTTC. This chain links TRBV1 with TRBJ2-1; the listed D gene, TRBD2, was not tested against the DNA. TRBV1 is a pseudogene. The CDR3 sequence is 14 residues long.

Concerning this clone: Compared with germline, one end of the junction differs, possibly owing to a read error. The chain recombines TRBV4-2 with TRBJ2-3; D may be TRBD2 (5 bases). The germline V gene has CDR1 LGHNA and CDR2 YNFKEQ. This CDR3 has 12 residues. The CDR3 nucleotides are TGTGCCAGCAGCCAAGGGCTAGCTGCCCTTAGTTTT. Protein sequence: CASSQGLAALSF.

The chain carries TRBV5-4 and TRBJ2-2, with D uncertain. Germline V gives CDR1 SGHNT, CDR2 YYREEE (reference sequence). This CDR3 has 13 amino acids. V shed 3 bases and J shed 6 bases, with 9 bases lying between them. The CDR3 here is CASSSMRSGELFF. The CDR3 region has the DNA TGTGCCAGCAGCTCAATGAGATCCGGGGAGCTGTTTTTT.

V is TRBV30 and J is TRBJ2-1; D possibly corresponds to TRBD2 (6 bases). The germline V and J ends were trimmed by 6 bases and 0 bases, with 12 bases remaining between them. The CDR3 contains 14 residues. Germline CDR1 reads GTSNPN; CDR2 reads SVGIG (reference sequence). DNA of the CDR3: TGTGCCTGCTCTAGCGTCAGCTCCTACAATGAGCAGTTCTTC. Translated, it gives CACSSVSSYNEQFF.

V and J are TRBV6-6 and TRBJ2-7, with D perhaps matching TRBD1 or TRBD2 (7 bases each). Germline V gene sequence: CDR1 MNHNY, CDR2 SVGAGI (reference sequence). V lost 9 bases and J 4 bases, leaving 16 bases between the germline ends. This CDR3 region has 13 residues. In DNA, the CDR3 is TGTGCCAGTGGCAGGGGGGGCGGGTACGAGCAGTACTTC. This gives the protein CASGRGGGYEQYF.